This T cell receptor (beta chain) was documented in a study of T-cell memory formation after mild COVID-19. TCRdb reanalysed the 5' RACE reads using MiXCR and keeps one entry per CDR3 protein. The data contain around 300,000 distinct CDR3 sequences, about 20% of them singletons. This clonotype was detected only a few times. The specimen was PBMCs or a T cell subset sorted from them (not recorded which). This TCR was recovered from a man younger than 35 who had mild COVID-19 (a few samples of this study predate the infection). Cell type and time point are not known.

CDR3 nucleotides: TGCGCCAGCAGCTCCCTGTACGGGGATGAGCAGTTCTTC. Amino acids: CASSSLYGDEQFF. This rearrangement joins TRBV5-1 to TRBJ2-1; D possibly corresponds to TRBD2 (5 bases). Trimming removed 3 bases from V and 8 bases from J, with 12 bases in between. The CDR3 contains 13 residues. In germline, CDR1 is SGHRS, CDR2 YFSETQ.